This T cell receptor beta chain comes out of a study of yellow fever vaccine responses in identical twins. The CDR3 contains 15 residues. The germline V and J ends were trimmed by 7 bases and 5 bases, with 21 bases remaining between them. MiXCR, applied by TCRdb to the RT-PCR reads, yields one record per CDR3 protein. The sample holds several thousand distinct CDR3 sequences, 86% seen once. The sample consisted of T cells from blood (PBMCs), unsorted or a sorted subset (not recorded which), taken before or after yellow fever vaccination (not recorded which). The receptor was isolated from a young woman who received the yellow fever vaccine. The chain employs TRBV12-3 or TRBV12-4 and TRBJ2-7; TRBD1 might be the D (6 bases). CDR3 sequence (DNA): TGTGCCAGCACGACCCGTAACAGGGTATCGAACGAGCAGTACTTC. Its protein is CASTTRNRVSNEQYF.